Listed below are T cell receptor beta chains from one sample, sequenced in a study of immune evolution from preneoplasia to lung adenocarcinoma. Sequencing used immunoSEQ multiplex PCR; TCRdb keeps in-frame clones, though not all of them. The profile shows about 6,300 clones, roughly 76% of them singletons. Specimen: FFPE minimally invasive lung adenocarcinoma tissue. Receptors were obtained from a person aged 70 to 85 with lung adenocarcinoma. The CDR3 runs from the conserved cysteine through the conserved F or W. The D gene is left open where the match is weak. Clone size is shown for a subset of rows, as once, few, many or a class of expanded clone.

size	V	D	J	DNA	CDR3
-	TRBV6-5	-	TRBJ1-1	TGTGCCAGCAGTTACTCGAAAAACACTGAAGCTTTCTTT	CASSYSKNTEAFF
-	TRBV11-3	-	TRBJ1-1	TGTGCCAGCAGCTCCATATCGAACACTGAAGCTTTCTTT	CASSSISNTEAFF
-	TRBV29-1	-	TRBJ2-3	TGCAGCGTTGGGAACTCAGATACGCAGTATTTT	CSVGNSDTQYF
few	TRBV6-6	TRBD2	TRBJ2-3	TGTGCCTCCCACCGAACAGCGGGGGCCACAGATACGCAGTATTTT	CASHRTAGATDTQYF
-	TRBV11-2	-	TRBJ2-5	TGTGCCAGCAGCTTCGGGATCCAAGAGACCCAGTACTTC	CASSFGIQETQYF
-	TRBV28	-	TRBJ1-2	TGTGCCAGCAGTTCAGGGGCGTCTAACTATGGCTACACCTTC	CASSSGASNYGYTF
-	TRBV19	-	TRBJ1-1	TGTGCCAGTAGTACCGGCCGGAACACTGAAGCTTTCTTT	CASSTGRNTEAFF
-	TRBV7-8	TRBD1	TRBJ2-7	TGTGCCAGCAGCTTAGCCGTTCCGGGACAGAGCTCCTACGAGCAGTACTTC	CASSLAVPGQSSYEQYF
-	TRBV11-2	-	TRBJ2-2	TGTGCCAGCAGCCGCCTGTCGGCATCCGGGGAGCTGTTTTTT	CASSRLSASGELFF
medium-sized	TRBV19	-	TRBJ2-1	TGTGCCAGTACGATTCAGGATGAGCAGTTCTTC	CASTIQDEQFF
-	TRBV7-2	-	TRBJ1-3	TGTGCCAGCAGCTTAGGGAGCTCTGGAAACACCATATATTTT	CASSLGSSGNTIYF
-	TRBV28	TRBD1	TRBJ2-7	TGTGCCAGCAGCCCCAACAGGGGGGAGCAGTACTTC	CASSPNRGEQYF
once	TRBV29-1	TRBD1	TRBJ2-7	TGCAGCGTGGGGACAGGATTACCGATTTACGAGCAGTACTTC	CSVGTGLPIYEQYF
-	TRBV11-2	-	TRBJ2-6	TGTGCCAGCAGCTTAGATCGAGGGTTTATGGGGGCCAACGTCCTGACTTTC	CASSLDRGFMGANVLTF
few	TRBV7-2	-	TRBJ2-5	TGTGCCAGCAGCCGGAACAGGGCTTTGGAGACCCAGTACTTC	CASSRNRALETQYF
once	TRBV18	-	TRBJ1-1	TGTGCCAGCTCATCCCCCGCTGAAGCTTTCTTT	CASSSPAEAFF
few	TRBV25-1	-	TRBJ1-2	TGTGCCACCCGAACAGGGATGGCGGGTGGCTACACCTTC	CATRTGMAGGYTF
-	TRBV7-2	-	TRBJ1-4	TGTGCCAGCAGCCGGGGGGGGAAGTTAGAAAAACTGTTTTTT	CASSRGGKLEKLFF
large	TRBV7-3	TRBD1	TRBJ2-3	TGTGCCAGCAGCTTAACAGACAGGGGTAATACGCAGTATTTT	CASSLTDRGNTQYF
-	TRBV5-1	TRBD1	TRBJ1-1	TGCGCCAGCAGCTTGGCGGGGACAGGGCGGACTGAAGCTTTCTTT	CASSLAGTGRTEAFF
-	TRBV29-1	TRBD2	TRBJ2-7	TGCAGCGTTGAGGGAGGGGACTACTACGAGCAGTACTTC	CSVEGGDYYEQYF
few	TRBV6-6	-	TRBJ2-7	TGTGCCAGCAGTTATGACTACTTGGGGGAGCAGTACTTC	CASSYDYLGEQYF
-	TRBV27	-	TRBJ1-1	TGTGCCAGCAGCCCTGGCAACACTGAAGCTTTCTTT	CASSPGNTEAFF
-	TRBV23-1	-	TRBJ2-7	TGCGCCAGCAGTCATGGACAGACCTACGAGCAGTACTTC	CASSHGQTYEQYF
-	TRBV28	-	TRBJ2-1	TGTGCCAGCAGTCCCCCCGTCAAGGAGCAGTTCTTC	CASSPPVKEQFF
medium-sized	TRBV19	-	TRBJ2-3	TGTGCCAGTAGTCCCCTGCCCGGCACAGATACGCAGTATTTT	CASSPLPGTDTQYF
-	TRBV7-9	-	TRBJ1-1	TGTGCCAGCAGCTTCGGGGGGGCCTCTCAAGCTTTCTTT	CASSFGGASQAFF
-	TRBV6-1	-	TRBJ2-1	TGTGCCATCAGTGAGTCGGCGCAACCGCCCTACAATGAGCAGTTCTTC	CAISESAQPPYNEQFF
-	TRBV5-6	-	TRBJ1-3	TGTGCCAGCAGCTTGATGGGATTCAGTAGCAACTCTGGAAACACCATATATTTT	CASSLMGFSSNSGNTIYF
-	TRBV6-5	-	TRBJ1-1	TGTGCCAGCAGTTCCTACCTGTATGGGGGGAACACTGAAGCTTTCTTT	CASSSYLYGGNTEAFF
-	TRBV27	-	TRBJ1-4	TGTGCCAGCAGTTTACGGGGAGGGAATGAAAAACTGTTTTTT	CASSLRGGNEKLFF
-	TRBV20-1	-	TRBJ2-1	TGCAGTGCTAGTCGGCAGCCAAGGGAGTTCTTC	CSASRQPREFF
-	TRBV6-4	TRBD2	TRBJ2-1	TGTGCCAGCAGTGACCGCGCGGGAGTCTACAATGAGCAGTTCTTC	CASSDRAGVYNEQFF
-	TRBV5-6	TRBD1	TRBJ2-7	TGTGCCAGCAGCAGACGACAGGGTGGGTACGAGCAGTACTTC	CASSRRQGGYEQYF
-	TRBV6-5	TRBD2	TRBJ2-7	TGTGCCAGCATGGTAGCGGGGGGCTCCTACGAGCAGTACTTC	CASMVAGGSYEQYF
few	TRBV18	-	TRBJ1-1	TGTGCCAGCTCACCTGGGGGGTCTTTCACTGAAGCTTTCTTT	CASSPGGSFTEAFF
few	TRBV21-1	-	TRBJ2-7	TGTGCCAGCAGCTCTCCCCTCCTGCAGGGCGAGGCGACGATACGCGAGCAGTACTTC	CASSSPLLQGEATIREQYF
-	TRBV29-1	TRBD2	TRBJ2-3	TGCAGCGCTAGCGGGAGGGCGGGGACAGATACGCAGTATTTT	CSASGRAGTDTQYF
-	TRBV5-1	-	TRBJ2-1	TGCGCCAGCAGCTTGATCGCTAGCGCCAGCTCCTACAATGAGCAGTTCTTC	CASSLIASASSYNEQFF
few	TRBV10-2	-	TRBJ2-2	TGCGCCAGCGCCCCGGCTAGAGAGACCGGGGAGCTGTTTTTT	CASAPARETGELFF